The present T cell receptor beta chain was sequenced within a study of T cells in Graves' hyperthyroidism and ophthalmopathy. For the study at large: Initial diagnosis, before any treatment, was when peripheral blood was collected.

Comments on this clonotype: Antigen: not known.

Study-wide results and caveats: Within blood appeared most thyroid clonotypes that had expanded above 0.001. In simple terms, a model built on 13 V-J features told ophthalmopathy apart from stable hyperthyroidism. The model's output predicted ophthalmopathy at a median of 6.5 months prior to onset.

V lost 6 bases and J lost 5, with 11 bases in between. Germline CDR1 is WSHSY and CDR2 is SAAADI. The CDR3 covers 14 residues. From RNA transcripts, TCR beta CDR3 regions were amplified. Researchers ran a first-round RT-PCR on the TCR CDR3 using the HTBI primer set. Using its own MiXCR run on the multiplex PCR reads, TCRdb lists one record per CDR3 protein. The repertoire consists of over 350,000 distinct CDR3 sequences, with around 15% occurring once and the leading ten covering 25% to 30%. The origin of this receptor is a man in his fifties with Graves' ophthalmopathy. The chain uses TRBV10-2 and TRBJ1-6; D is unclear. Material: blood. CDR3 bases: TGCGCCAGCAGGGCAAGGTCGAATAATTCACCCCTCCACTTT. Its translation is CASRARSNNSPLHF.